These 20 T cell receptor beta chains originate from one sample sequenced in a study of T cell repertoires in cytomegalovirus infection (dated by TCRdb to 2018 to 2020). Sequencing relied on an Illumina HiSeq 1500. The public reads were reanalyzed by TCRdb: fastp trimming at Q25, MiXCR alignment, in-frame beta chains only. Rows with one shared CDR3 protein collapse into an entry with the most common genes and DNA. The sample has roughly 640,000 distinct CDR3 sequences on record, 20% to 25% of them singletons. Of the sample, less than 10% falls within the top ten clones. The sequencing sample was made of CD8+ T cells from PBMCs. These receptors all come from a human donor in good health (CMV status not recorded). Some clones in this sample may be carry-over from other donors' samples.

The chain recombines TRBV6-2 or TRBV6-3 with TRBJ1-5; TRBD1 might be the D (6 bases). V was shortened by 2 bases and J by 7 bases, with 12 bases between the two germline ends. Germline CDR1 reads MNHEY; CDR2 reads SVGEGT. CDR3 length: 14 amino acids. The CDR3 DNA is TGTGCCAGCAGTTACGGGGGGGGCGTACAGCCCCAGCATTTT. This encodes CASSYGGGVQPQHF.

This clonotype was detected a few times. The chain uses TRBV28 and TRBJ1-1; weak D call: TRBD1 (6 bases). V was trimmed by 5 bases and J by 0 bases, leaving 16 bases between them. This CDR3 has 16 amino acids. In germline, CDR1 is MDHEN, CDR2 SYDVKM. CDR3 loop: CASSAEYRVVNTEAFF. CDR3 bases: TGTGCCAGCAGTGCCGAGTACAGGGTGGTGAACACTGAAGCTTTCTTT. Filled out from reference TRBV28 and TRBJ1-1, the complete variable domain reads DVKVTQSSRYLVKRTGEKVFLECVQDMDHENMFWYRQDPGLGLRLIYFSYDVKMKEKGDIPEGYSVSREKKERFSLILESASTNQTSMYLCASSAEYRVVNTEAFFGQGTRLTVV.

The chain combines TRBV7-9 with TRBJ2-7; 7 bases align to TRBD1. The CDR3 has 14 residues. V lost 5 bases and J lost 4; bases outside the gene matches: 8. CDR1 and CDR2 from the germline V gene are SEHNR and FQNEAQ (reference sequence). The CDR3 loop is CASSPPAGGYEQYF. CDR3 nucleotide sequence: TGTGCCAGCAGCCCGCCGGCAGGGGGATACGAGCAGTACTTC. Based on the CDR3 plus reference TRBV7-9 and TRBJ2-7, the full variable domain is DTGVSQNPRHKITKRGQNVTFRCDPISEHNRLYWYRQTLGQGPEFLTYFQNEAQLEKSRLLSDRFSAERPKGSFSTLEIQRTEQGDSAMYLCASSPPAGGYEQYFGPGTRLTVT.

The gene calls are TRBV6-2 or TRBV6-3 and TRBJ2-1; 9 bases fit TRBD2. The J segment lost 8 bases and the V segment lost 0 bases, leaving 2 bases of the junction unmatched. The length of the CDR3 is 14 residues. The germline V gene has CDR1 MNHEY and CDR2 SVGEGT. This CDR3 reads CASSYSAGGHEQFF. The CDR3 bases are TGTGCCAGCAGTTACTCGGCGGGGGGGCATGAGCAGTTCTTC.

V is TRBV15 and J is TRBJ1-5; no clear D gene. Germline-derived CDR1 and CDR2 are LNHNV and YYDKDF (reference sequence). V was shortened by 0 bases and J by 3 bases, with 9 bases between the two germline ends. The CDR3 spans 15 residues. The CDR3 DNA reads TGTGCCACCAGCAGAGATGGTAGCGCCAATCAGCCCCAGCATTTT. It specifies CATSRDGSANQPQHF.

This clonotype was seen many times. The chain is built from TRBV7-8 and TRBJ2-5, with D perhaps matching TRBD1 or TRBD2 (5 bases each). This CDR3 has 13 residues. Trimming took off 1 base at V and 9 bases at J, with 12 bases between the two ends. From germline, CDR1 is SGHVS and CDR2 FQNEAQ. The CDR3 nucleotides are TGTGCCAGCAGCTTAGGGGGCGCGGAGGCCCAGTACTTC. It encodes CASSLGGAEAQYF.

This clonotype has only one observation. The chain has TRBV5-4 and TRBJ1-4; possibly TRBD1 for D (6 bases). Trimming shortened V by 0 bases and J by 4 bases, and 13 bases separated the two germline ends. CDR3 length: 16 amino acids. Per the germline V gene, CDR1 is SGHNT and CDR2 is YYREEE (reference sequence). CDR3 residues: CASSLGVGGRNEKLFF. The CDR3 DNA reads TGTGCCAGCAGCTTGGGTGTTGGGGGCCGTAATGAAAAACTGTTTTTT.

A few counts support this clonotype. The V and J genes are TRBV2 and TRBJ2-2, with D perhaps matching TRBD1 or TRBD2 (7 bases each). The CDR3 is 17 amino acids. V gave up 4 bases and J gave up 3 bases, with 18 bases separating them. Germline lookup yields CDR1 SNHLY and CDR2 FYNNEI. The CDR3 sequence is CASSVPSTGRDTGELFF. CDR3 DNA sequence: TGTGCCAGCAGTGTCCCCTCGACAGGGAGGGACACCGGGGAGCTGTTTTTT.

Comments on this clonotype: One end of the junction does not line up with germline, which may come from a read error. The V and J genes are TRBV7-2 and TRBJ2-7; no firm D call. This CDR3 spans 13 amino acids. Germline V gene lookup returns CDR1 SGHTA and CDR2 FQGNSA. CDR3 coding DNA: TGTGTCAGCACCCACACGGGTTCGTACGAGCAGTACTTC. It encodes CVSTHTGSYEQYF.

This clonotype has a count of ten or more. The rearrangement uses TRBV7-2 and TRBJ2-5; no clear D gene. The CDR3 has 13 amino acids. V lost 2 bases to trimming and J lost 3 bases, with 7 bases between them. Germline loops: CDR1 SGHTA, CDR2 FQGNSA. In DNA form, the CDR3 reads TGTGCCAGCAGCTTATGGGGTAAAGAGACCCAGTACTTC. Its translation: CASSLWGKETQYF.

This clonotype was observed at least ten times. The rearrangement links TRBV7-9 to TRBJ2-3; 12 positions agree with TRBD2. This CDR3 region has 16 residues. J gave up 7 bases and V 5 bases, and 10 bases lay outside the gene matches. CDR1 and CDR2 (germline): SEHNR, FQNEAQ (reference sequence). The CDR3 region has the DNA TGTGCCAGCAGCACGCGACTAGCGGGGGACGGCAATACGCAGTATTTT. Protein: CASSTRLAGDGNTQYF.

Points on this clonotype: A much larger clone lies one base from this, so it may be a read error. This sequence joins TRBV7-2 and TRBJ2-7, with 7 bases matching TRBD2. V was clipped by 4 bases and J by 2 bases; unmatched bases: 5. Looked up from germline, CDR1 is SGHTA and CDR2 is FQGNSA. This CDR3 has 14 amino acids. The CDR3 region is CASSYNRGAYEQYV. CDR3 coding DNA: TGTGCCAGCAGCTATAATCGGGGGGCCTACGAGCAGTACGTC.

This clonotype was detected ten times or more. Here the CDR3 reads CASSWGLRTDTQYF. In DNA form, the CDR3 reads TGTGCCAGCAGTTGGGGTCTACGAACAGATACGCAGTATTTT. This chain joins TRBV6-2 or TRBV6-3 and TRBJ2-3; the D is unclear. CDR1 and CDR2 from the germline V gene are MNHEY and SVGEGT. The length of the CDR3 is 14 residues. The V and J ends lost 4 bases and 3 bases respectively, with 11 bases between them.

In this sample, this clonotype turned up many times. The genes are TRBV7-6 and TRBJ2-1; tentatively, D is TRBD1 (6 bases). CDR1 and CDR2 (germline): SGHVS, FNYEAQ. The CDR3 is made up of 14 amino acids. V gave up 2 bases and J gave up 5 bases, with 10 bases separating them. In DNA, the CDR3 is TGTGCCAGCAGCTTATTTGAGGGGGACAATGAGCAGTTCTTC. Protein: CASSLFEGDNEQFF. Full variable domain (remainder filled in from reference TRBV7-6 and TRBJ2-1): GAGVSQSPRYKVTKRGQDVALRCDPISGHVSLYWYRQALGQGPEFLTYFNYEAQQDKSGLPNDRFSAERPEGSISTLTIQRTEQRDSAMYRCASSLFEGDNEQFFGPGTRLTVL.

The CDR3, as DNA: TGTGCCAGCAGCCTAACCGGGACAGAAATCTACAATGAGCAGTTCTTC. Its protein is CASSLTGTEIYNEQFF. The rearrangement uses TRBV6-1 and TRBJ2-1; 7 positions agree with TRBD1. After removal of 6 bases from V and 3 bases from J, the junction contained 11 bases not matched to a gene. Germline CDR1 reads MNHNS; CDR2 reads SASEGT. The CDR3 covers 16 residues.

This clonotype was seen repeatedly, ten times or more. This chain joins TRBV7-2 and TRBJ2-1, with TRBD1 matching 8 bases. V lost 4 bases and J lost 7; bases outside the gene matches: 3. Germline assignment: CDR1 SGHTA and CDR2 FQGNSA. CDR3 size: 13 residues. The CDR3 sequence: CASSWTGRNEQFF. The CDR3 DNA follows: TGTGCCAGCAGCTGGACAGGGAGGAATGAGCAGTTCTTC.

This clonotype was recorded many times. The gene calls are TRBV7-3 and TRBJ2-1; 7 bases align to TRBD1. Germline CDR1 SGHTA, CDR2 FQGTGA. Germline trimming cut 5 bases from V and 0 bases from J; bases unmatched to any gene: 4. The CDR3 is 15 amino acids. As DNA, the CDR3 is TGTGCCAGCAGCGCGACAGGGAGCTCCTACAATGAGCAGTTCTTC. It specifies CASSATGSSYNEQFF.

This clonotype was observed many times. The gene calls are TRBV7-8 and TRBJ2-3, with TRBD2 identical over 9 bases. Germline V CDR1 and CDR2: SGHVS, FQNEAQ. V lost 1 base to trimming and J lost 4 bases; unmatched junction nucleotides: 6. CDR3 length: 16 amino acids. CDR3 residues: CASSLVAGGAADTQYF. The CDR3 nucleotides are TGTGCCAGCAGCTTAGTGGCGGGGGGGGCGGCAGATACGCAGTATTTT.

This chain links TRBV29-1 with TRBJ1-1; TRBD1 is a possible D gene (6 bases). This CDR3 is built from 11 residues. Trimming pared 5 bases from V and 5 bases from J, leaving 9 bases between. In germline, CDR1 is SQVTM, CDR2 ANQGSEA. This CDR3 reads CSVLQGTEAFF. In DNA, the CDR3 is TGCAGCGTTCTACAGGGTACTGAAGCTTTCTTT.

The sample holds many counts of this clonotype. The chain carries TRBV7-2 and TRBJ1-4; maybe TRBD1 (5 bases). V lost 5 bases to trimming and J lost 8 bases, with 18 bases between them. This CDR3 is 15 amino acids long. Germline V gene lookup returns CDR1 SGHTA and CDR2 FQGNSA. In nucleotides, the CDR3 is TGTGCCAGCAGCCCGTCGGGGGGGAGGCGGGAAAAACTGTTTTTT. It translates to CASSPSGGRREKLFF.